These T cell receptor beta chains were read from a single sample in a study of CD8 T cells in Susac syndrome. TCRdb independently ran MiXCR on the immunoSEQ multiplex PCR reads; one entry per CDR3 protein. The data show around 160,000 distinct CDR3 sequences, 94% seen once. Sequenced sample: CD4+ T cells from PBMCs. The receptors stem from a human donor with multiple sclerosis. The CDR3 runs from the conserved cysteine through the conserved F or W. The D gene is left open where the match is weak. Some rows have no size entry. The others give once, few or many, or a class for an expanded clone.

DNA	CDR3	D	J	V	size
TGTGCCATCAGTGACCTACAGAGGAACTATGGCTACACCTTC	CAISDLQRNYGYTF	-	TRBJ1-2	TRBV10-3	-
TGCGCCAGCAGCTGGGGGACAGGTGAAACTGAAGCTTTCTTT	CASSWGTGETEAFF	TRBD1	TRBJ1-1	TRBV5-1	-
TGTGCCAGCTCACCACCAGGCGGTGGGGCCAACGTCCTGACTTTC	CASSPPGGGANVLTF	-	TRBJ2-6	TRBV18	-
TGTGCCAGCAGCCAATTCGGGGGGAACGAGCAGTACTTC	CASSQFGGNEQYF	TRBD2	TRBJ2-7	TRBV3-1	-
TGTGCCAGTAGTATTTCTGCGGACCGAACTCTGAACACTGAAGCTTTCTTT	CASSISADRTLNTEAFF	-	TRBJ1-1	TRBV19	once
TGTGCCAGCAGCTTTTTGTTCGAGAGACTTCAGTACTTC	CASSFLFERLQYF	-	TRBJ2-4	TRBV7-9	once
TGTGCCAGCCGGCCCAACCTGGCGACTAGCGGGGGACCGTATTTT	CASRPNLATSGGPYF	TRBD2	TRBJ2-3	TRBV6-5	once
TGCGCCAGCAGCTTGGAAGGATTGGGCTACAATGAGCAGTTCTTC	CASSLEGLGYNEQFF	-	TRBJ2-1	TRBV5-1	-
TGTGCCAGCAGCCCTAGCGGGAGCATTTACGAGCAGTACTTC	CASSPSGSIYEQYF	TRBD2	TRBJ2-7	TRBV7-3	few
TGCAGTGCCAAAAGGGTGACACAAAATACGCAGTATTTT	CSAKRVTQNTQYF	-	TRBJ2-3	TRBV20-1	-
TGCAGTGCTAGAGATAGCGGGGGCTACAATGAGCAGTTCTTC	CSARDSGGYNEQFF	TRBD2	TRBJ2-1	TRBV20-1	-
TGTGCCTGGACCGGACAGGGGGTAGGGACTGAAGCTTTCTTT	CAWTGQGVGTEAFF	TRBD1	TRBJ1-1	TRBV30	-
TGTGCCATCAGTGAAGCGGGGCGAGGGCAGCCCCAGCATTTT	CAISEAGRGQPQHF	-	TRBJ1-5	TRBV10-3	-
TGTGCCAGCTCACTGTGGGAACAGGGGGTGAACACTGAAGCTTTCTTT	CASSLWEQGVNTEAFF	TRBD1	TRBJ1-1	TRBV18	-